A single sample is the source of the 13 T cell receptor beta chains below, sequenced in a study of molecular identifiers for immune sequencing clone quantification. TCRdb called the PCR reads again in MiXCR, with one record for every CDR3 protein. The table shows some 580,000 distinct CDR3 sequences, with approximately 24% occurring only once. Sequencing input: naive CD8+ T cells from blood, with Jurkat cell RNA spiked in. Stated subset: FACS-sorted CD8+CD4-CCR7+CD45RA+ naive T cells. The receptors stem from a human donor in good health. Some libraries in this study had Jurkat cell RNA spiked in.

A note on this clonotype: Since a much larger clone is just one base distant, this may be a read error. The J gene is TRBJ2-2, the V gene TRBV23-1, with 7 bases lining up with TRBD2. TRBV23-1 is sorted into the ORF group, with uncertain function. CDR3 length: 17 residues. For the CDR3, the DNA is TGCGCCAGCAATCAATCACCCGGGAGGCCCCGGACCGGGGAGCTGTTTTTT. This translates into CASNQSPGRPRTGELFF.

Concerning this clonotype: This may come from a read error, since a much larger clone is one base off. The genes are TRBV28 and TRBJ1-1; D remains ambiguous. CDR1 MDHEN and CDR2 SYDVKM come from the germline V gene. The CDR3 runs 11 residues. The CDR3 bases are TGTGCCACCCTTTTGAACACTGGAGCTTTCTTT. Translation: CATLLNTGAFF.

Concerning this clonotype: Given the absence of the conserved phenylalanine or tryptophan at the CDR3 end, a read error is likely. The chain links TRBV25-1 to TRBJ1-5; D is unclear. The V end was cut by 4 bases, the J end by 2 bases, with 9 bases between. The length of the CDR3 is 14 residues. CDR1 and CDR2 (germline): MGHDK, SYGVNS. CDR3 protein: CASSARWGNQPQHS. The CDR3, as DNA: TGTGCCAGCAGTGCCCGGTGGGGCAATCAGCCCCAGCATTCT.

This clonotype was seen only a few times. The chain carries TRBV5-1 and TRBJ2-1; 13 nucleotides align to TRBD2. The germline CDR1 and CDR2 sequences are SGHRS and YFSETQ. CDR3 length: 20 residues. V lost 1 base to trimming and J lost 0 bases; unmatched junction nucleotides: 10. This CDR3 is CASSLWGTSGTQSSYNEQFF. The DNA for the CDR3 is TGCGCCAGCAGCTTGTGGGGGACTAGCGGGACCCAGAGCTCCTACAATGAGCAGTTCTTC.

As regards this clonotype: A clone one base away is much larger, so this may be a read error. The V gene is TRBV7-9, the J gene TRBJ2-2; 9 bases are a match to TRBD1. The CDR3 spans 14 residues. The germline gives CDR1 SEHNR, CDR2 FQNEAQ (reference sequence). The CDR3 is CACSFNRGPGELFF. The CDR3 DNA reads TGTGCCTGCAGCTTCAACAGGGGGCCCGGGGAGCTGTTTTTT.

This clonotype was seen more than once but under ten times. J is TRBJ2-1 and V is TRBV7-9; the match to TRBD1 covers 8 bases. Germline V gene data show CDR1 as SEHNR and CDR2 as FQNEAQ (reference sequence). The CDR3 spans 17 residues. After removal of 6 bases from V and 5 bases from J, the junction contained 15 bases not matched to a gene. The CDR3 DNA follows: TGTGCCAGCAGTCACCCCGTCGGACAGGGTACCGACAATGAGCAGTTCTTC. Protein product: CASSHPVGQGTDNEQFF.

This clonotype has ten or more counts. This chain connects TRBV4-3 to TRBJ2-3, with TRBD2 identical over 7 bases. With 4 bases clipped from V and 1 base from J, the junction kept 5 bases outside the gene matches. In germline, CDR1 is LGHNA, CDR2 YSLEER. The CDR3 runs 15 residues. CDR3 nucleotides: TGCGCCAGCAGCCCACATCTAGCGGGCACAGATACGCAGTATTTT. Its translation is CASSPHLAGTDTQYF.

In its sample, this clonotype was seen many times. This chain connects TRBV7-9 to TRBJ2-7, with D unresolved. Germline CDR1 and CDR2: SEHNR and FQNEAQ (reference sequence). This CDR3 spans 12 amino acids. The germline V and J ends were trimmed by 6 bases and 7 bases, with 13 bases remaining between them. This chain's CDR3 is CASRPPIGEQYF. CDR3 in DNA: TGTGCCAGCAGACCGCCTATTGGTGAGCAGTACTTC.

This clonotype has at least ten counts. V usage is TRBV2 and J usage is TRBJ2-3, with 8 bases lining up with TRBD2. J was trimmed by 0 bases and V by 6 bases; bases with no gene match: 11. The CDR3 contains 17 residues. Germline CDR1 and CDR2: SNHLY and FYNNEI. The CDR3 here is CASRSGGRLSSTDTQYF. DNA for the CDR3: TGTGCCAGCAGGTCCGGCGGGAGGCTTAGTAGCACAGATACGCAGTATTTT.

This clonotype was seen repeatedly, ten times or more. This chain uses TRBV7-9 with TRBJ2-7, with 10 bases fitting TRBD2. The germline gives CDR1 SEHNR, CDR2 FQNEAQ (reference sequence). CDR3 size: 16 residues. V was clipped by 1 base and J by 3 bases; unmatched bases: 6. The CDR3 region has the DNA TGTGCCAGCAGCTTAGGGAGCGGGAGGGCCCTCTACGAGCAGTACTTC. Residues: CASSLGSGRALYEQYF.

This clonotype was found many times. The chain couples TRBV20-1 to TRBJ2-2; maybe TRBD2 (7 bases). This CDR3 is built from 16 residues. Trimming cost V 0 bases and J 3 bases, with 14 bases left between them. Germline V gene sequence: CDR1 DFQATT, CDR2 SNEGSKA (reference sequence). The DNA for the CDR3 is TGCAGTGCTAGAGATCTGGGGGGGGCAGACACCGGGGAGCTGTTTTTT. Amino acids: CSARDLGGADTGELFF.

This rearrangement joins TRBV20-1 to TRBJ1-1, with a weak D call TRBD1 (6 bases). CDR1 and CDR2 (germline): DFQATT, SNEGSKA (reference sequence). The CDR3 has 14 amino acids. V lost 1 base, J lost 8 bases, and 17 bases lay in between. The CDR3 DNA reads as TGCAGTGCTAGAGGATCGGGGGCCGGGGGCGAAGCTTTCTTT. Protein: CSARGSGAGGEAFF.

This clonotype was detected only a few times. The chain carries TRBV4-1 and TRBJ2-7; TRBD1 matches at 9 bases. With 4 bases clipped from V and 4 bases from J, the junction kept 8 bases outside the gene matches. From germline, CDR1 is MGHRA and CDR2 YSYEKL. The CDR3 contains 15 residues. The CDR3 protein is CASSLGGTGNYEQYF. The CDR3 DNA reads TGCGCCAGCAGCCTGGGGGGGACAGGGAATTACGAGCAGTACTTC.